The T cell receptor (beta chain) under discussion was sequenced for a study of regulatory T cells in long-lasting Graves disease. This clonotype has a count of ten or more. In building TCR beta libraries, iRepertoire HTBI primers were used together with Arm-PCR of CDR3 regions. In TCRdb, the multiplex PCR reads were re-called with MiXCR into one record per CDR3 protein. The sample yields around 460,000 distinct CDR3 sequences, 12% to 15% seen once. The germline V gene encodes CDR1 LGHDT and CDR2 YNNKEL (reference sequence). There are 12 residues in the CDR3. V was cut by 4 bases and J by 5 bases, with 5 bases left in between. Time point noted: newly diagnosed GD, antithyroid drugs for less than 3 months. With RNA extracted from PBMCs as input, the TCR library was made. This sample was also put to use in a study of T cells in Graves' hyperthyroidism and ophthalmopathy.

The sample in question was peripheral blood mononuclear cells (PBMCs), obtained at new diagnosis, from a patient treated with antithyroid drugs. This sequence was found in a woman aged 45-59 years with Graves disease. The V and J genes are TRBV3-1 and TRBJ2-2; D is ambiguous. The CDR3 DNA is TGTGCCAGCAGCCCCCAGACCGGGGAGCTGTTTTTT. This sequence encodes CASSPQTGELFF.